This T cell receptor beta chain is from a study of T cell repertoires in cytomegalovirus infection. Germline lookup yields CDR1 LGHDT and CDR2 YNNKEL (reference sequence). Trimming cost V 5 bases and J 1 base, with 17 bases left between them. There are 16 residues in the CDR3. Study-wide results and caveats: Dominant in the ex vivo response were TCR beta clonotypes restricted by HLA-C and specific for CMV.

This clonotype has at least ten counts. Its matching antigen is unknown. TCRdb analysed the reads with MiXCR anew, one entry per CDR3 protein. Altogether about 260,000 distinct CDR3 sequences are present, roughly an eighth being singletons, with the ten largest covering around 8.1%. The chain combines TRBV3-1 with TRBJ1-1, with D maybe TRBD1 (6 bases). The sequencing sample was made of PBMCs. The sequence was collected from a human donor in good health (CMV status not recorded). Some clones in this sample may be carry-over from other donors' samples. CDR3 nucleotides: TGTGCCAGCAGCTTTGGGACGACAGGAGAGAACACTGAAGCTTTCTTT. Translating gives CASSFGTTGENTEAFF.